The rows below give T cell receptor beta chains drawn from one sample of a study of blood T cell repertoires in COVID-19. Here immunoSEQ multiplex PCR was the method, and the copy in TCRdb shows in-frame clones only, minus some. The sample has over 150,000 clones, about four fifths seen once. The sample taken for sequencing was peripheral blood. The source of these receptors is a woman in her 70s with COVID-19, enrolled during active disease. Each CDR3 is given with its conserved first and last residue. Each record gives: J gene, D gene, clone size, V gene, CDR3 DNA, CDR3 protein. D genes are given only for firm matches. For some rows the clone size is stated as once, few or many, or as a class when expanded; others skip it.

TRBJ2-7 | TRBD2 | once | TRBV7-2 | TGTGCCAGCAGCTCGGGGACTAGCGTCCCCTACGAGCAGTACTTC | CASSSGTSVPYEQYF
TRBJ2-2 | . | . | TRBV25-1 | TGTGCCAGCAGCCCCCCCCGCGGAGGCACACACACCGGGGAGCTGTTTTTT | CASSPPRGGTHTGELFF
TRBJ1-4 | . | . | TRBV27 | TGTGCCAGCAGTCACAGGGTACCTAATGAAAAACTGTTTTTT | CASSHRVPNEKLFF
TRBJ1-5 | TRBD1 | . | TRBV5-8 | TGTGCCAGCAGCTTGACGCTGGGAAGCCGGGACAGGTATAGCAATCAGCCCCAGCATTTT | CASSLTLGSRDRYSNQPQHF
TRBJ1-2 | TRBD1 | . | TRBV4-2 | TGTGCCAGCAGCCAAGATATTGGAAGACCGGGAAGACCTGACAGGGCCGCCGAAGGGGGCTACACCTTC | CASSQDIGRPGRPDRAAEGGYTF
TRBJ2-7 | TRBD1 | . | TRBV29-1 | TGCAGCGTTCTGGACAGGGTAGGGCACGAGCAGTACTTC | CSVLDRVGHEQYF
TRBJ2-7 | . | . | TRBV9 | TGTGCCAGCAGCGCCGGGGACTCCTACGAGCAGTACTTC | CASSAGDSYEQYF
TRBJ2-7 | . | . | TRBV18 | TGTGCCAGCTCACCGACGGCGCTACAGTACGAGCAGTACTTC | CASSPTALQYEQYF
TRBJ1-1 | . | . | TRBV3-1/TRBV3-2 | TGTGCCTCTCAGGGGTTGAACACTGAAGCTTTCTTT | CASQGLNTEAFF
TRBJ1-6 | . | . | TRBV4-2 | TGTGCCAGCAGCCCAAATCCCCAGGGCCAATATAATTCACCCCTCCACTTT | CASSPNPQGQYNSPLHF
TRBJ1-4 | . | . | TRBV18 | TGTGCCAGCTCACCGGAGCAGGGAGGTGAAAAACTGTTTTTT | CASSPEQGGEKLFF
TRBJ2-7 | TRBD1 | . | TRBV19 | TGTGCCAGTAGTATGTCGGGACAGGGCACCTACGAGCAGTACTTC | CASSMSGQGTYEQYF
TRBJ2-5 | . | . | TRBV15 | TGTGCCACCAGCAGAGCCCTCGGCGGGAATCAAGAGACCCAGTACTTC | CATSRALGGNQETQYF
TRBJ2-1 | TRBD2 | . | TRBV6-5 | TGTGCCAGCAGTCGGGGGACTAGCGGAAACAATGAGCAGTTCTTC | CASSRGTSGNNEQFF
TRBJ2-7 | TRBD2 | . | TRBV5-1 | TGCGCCAGCAGCTTGGGAGTGACTAGCGAATCCTACGAGCAGTACTTC | CASSLGVTSESYEQYF
TRBJ2-3 | . | . | TRBV19 | TGTGCCAGTAACGAGATCGGGGCAGATACGCAGTATTTT | CASNEIGADTQYF
TRBJ1-5 | TRBD1 | medium-sized | TRBV24-1 | TGTGCCACCAGTGATACCCGACAGGGTAGCAATCAGCCCCAGCATTTT | CATSDTRQGSNQPQHF
TRBJ2-5 | . | . | TRBV5-1 | TGCGCCAGTGCCAGGGGGGCTGCGTTGGAGGAGACCCAGTACTTC | CASARGAALEETQYF
TRBJ1-2 | TRBD1 | . | TRBV9 | TGTGCCAGCAGCGTAGACGGACAGGGAAATGGCTACACCTTC | CASSVDGQGNGYTF
TRBJ2-7 | TRBD2 | . | TRBV6-5 | TGTGCGTCCGGGGGGACCTACGAGCAGTACTTC | CASGGTYEQYF
TRBJ2-7 | . | . | TRBV28 | TGTGCCAGCAGTTTGTCAGGGTTTTACGAGCAGTACTTC | CASSLSGFYEQYF
TRBJ1-1 | . | . | TRBV18 | TGTGCCAGCTCACTTTTGGACCCAGGGGTGACTGAAGCTTTCTTT | CASSLLDPGVTEAFF
TRBJ2-5 | TRBD1 | few | TRBV7-2 | TGTGCCAGCAGCTTACAGGGGGCGGAGACCCAGTACTTC | CASSLQGAETQYF
TRBJ2-3 | . | . | TRBV19 | TGTGCCAGTAGTATAGATCTAGATACGCAGTATTTT | CASSIDLDTQYF
TRBJ1-1 | . | . | TRBV6-4 | TGTGCCAGCAGTGAGACGGGAACGGGGATCGGCCCTAGAGTAGCTTTCTTT | CASSETGTGIGPRVAFF
TRBJ2-7 | TRBD1 | . | TRBV30 | TGTGCCTGGAGTAAGGACAGGGGAAGGGAGCAGTACTTC | CAWSKDRGREQYF
TRBJ1-6 | . | . | TRBV19 | TGTGCCAGTGGGGGGAGCCGCTCCTATAATTCACCCCTCCACTTT | CASGGSRSYNSPLHF
TRBJ2-1 | . | . | TRBV18 | TGTGCCAGCTCAACAATAGGCGGCCAGGGCAACAATGAGCAGTTCTTC | CASSTIGGQGNNEQFF
TRBJ2-3 | . | . | TRBV12-3/TRBV12-4 | TGTGCCAGCGGGACTCCCACAGATACGCAGTATTTT | CASGTPTDTQYF
TRBJ1-3 | . | . | TRBV28 | TGTGCCAGCAGCCTAGAGAGCTCTGGAAACACCATATATTTT | CASSLESSGNTIYF
TRBJ1-3 | . | . | TRBV18 | TGTGCCAGCTCAACTTTGGAGCAGAGCTCTGGAAACACCATATATTTT | CASSTLEQSSGNTIYF
TRBJ2-7 | . | . | TRBV7-8 | TGTGCCAGCAGCTCCTCTAGCGATACCTACGAGCAGTACTTC | CASSSSSDTYEQYF
TRBJ2-7 | . | . | TRBV29-1 | TGCAGCGTTGTTGAGGGATCAAGATCCTACGAGCAGTACTTC | CSVVEGSRSYEQYF
TRBJ1-1 | TRBD1 | . | TRBV30 | TGTGCCTGGGTCAGGGGGGTGAACACTGAAGCTTTCTTT | CAWVRGVNTEAFF
TRBJ2-7 | . | . | TRBV5-1 | TGCGCCAGCAGCTTGGAGATGGGGGGAAGCTCCTACGAGCAGTACTTC | CASSLEMGGSSYEQYF
TRBJ1-2 | TRBD1 | . | TRBV24-1 | TGTGCCACCAGTGATCAGGGGGCTGGCTATGGCTACACCTTC | CATSDQGAGYGYTF
TRBJ2-1 | TRBD1 | . | TRBV7-2 | TGTGCCAGCAGCGCCCGACAGGGGAACATGAATGAGCAGTTCTTC | CASSARQGNMNEQFF
TRBJ1-1 | TRBD1 | once | TRBV7-9 | TGTGCCAGCAGCTTAGCAGAGGGGGCCCGAAGATCTGGCACTGAAGCTTTCTTT | CASSLAEGARRSGTEAFF
TRBJ1-2 | . | . | TRBV27 | TGTGCCAGCACCAGGGGTGGGTCTTCTAACTATGGCTACACCTTC | CASTRGGSSNYGYTF
TRBJ1-2 | TRBD1 | . | TRBV6-5 | TGTGCCAGCAGTATCACCTGGACAGGGGGAAATGGCTACACCTTC | CASSITWTGGNGYTF
TRBJ2-6 | . | . | TRBV5-8 | TGTGCCAGCAGCTTGGTAGGAGACTCTGGGGCCAACGTCCTGACTTTC | CASSLVGDSGANVLTF
TRBJ1-1 | . | . | TRBV11-3 | TGTGCCAGCACCACCCTCCGGGCTTTCTTT | CASTTLRAFF
TRBJ2-1 | . | . | TRBV19 | TGTGCCAGTAGTTTAACGGGCGGGCCGGGGGAGCAGTTCTTC | CASSLTGGPGEQFF
TRBJ1-5 | . | . | TRBV28 | TGTGCCAGCAACCTTTGGGAGGGAGGATCTCAGCCCCAGCATTTT | CASNLWEGGSQPQHF
TRBJ2-2 | . | . | TRBV21-1 | TGTGCCAGCAGCATTGGGAGGCGAAGCACCGGGGAGCTGTTTTTT | CASSIGRRSTGELFF
TRBJ1-2 | . | . | TRBV24-1 | TGTGCCACCAGTGAGGACACCTATGGCTACACCTTC | CATSEDTYGYTF
TRBJ2-1 | TRBD2 | . | TRBV5-4 | TGTGCCAGCAGCCCACCGATTGGAGCGGGGTACAATGAGCAGTTCTTC | CASSPPIGAGYNEQFF